This T cell receptor beta chain was documented in a study of cytomegalovirus exposure and HLA in healthy donors. Points from the study as a whole: Indistinguishable V segments such as TRBV6-2 and TRBV6-3 were excluded. Fewer than 20,000 TCR beta sequences were associated with HLA alleles at 0.05 false discovery rate in a later analysis. For TCR beta chains, V- and J-gene trimming was later linked to a missense DCLRE1C variant.

With respect to this clone: What it binds is not known.

The V end was cut by 1 base, the J end by 0 bases, with 9 bases between. This CDR3 is 15 amino acids long. Germline CDR1 LNHDA, CDR2 SQIVND (reference sequence). Primers included in the PCR were 60 Vbeta and 13 Jbeta primers. Here immunoSEQ multiplex PCR was the method, and the copy in TCRdb shows in-frame clones only, minus some. The table has about 140,000 clones, roughly 80% seen once. The chain uses TRBV19 and TRBJ1-1, with D uncertain. Sequencing was done on a sample of PBMCs. The sequence came from a man between 35 and 55 years old in good health and CMV-seropositive. CDR3 DNA: TGTGCCAGTAGTATAGGGCGGCAGTTGAACACTGAAGCTTTCTTT. As protein: CASSIGRQLNTEAFF.